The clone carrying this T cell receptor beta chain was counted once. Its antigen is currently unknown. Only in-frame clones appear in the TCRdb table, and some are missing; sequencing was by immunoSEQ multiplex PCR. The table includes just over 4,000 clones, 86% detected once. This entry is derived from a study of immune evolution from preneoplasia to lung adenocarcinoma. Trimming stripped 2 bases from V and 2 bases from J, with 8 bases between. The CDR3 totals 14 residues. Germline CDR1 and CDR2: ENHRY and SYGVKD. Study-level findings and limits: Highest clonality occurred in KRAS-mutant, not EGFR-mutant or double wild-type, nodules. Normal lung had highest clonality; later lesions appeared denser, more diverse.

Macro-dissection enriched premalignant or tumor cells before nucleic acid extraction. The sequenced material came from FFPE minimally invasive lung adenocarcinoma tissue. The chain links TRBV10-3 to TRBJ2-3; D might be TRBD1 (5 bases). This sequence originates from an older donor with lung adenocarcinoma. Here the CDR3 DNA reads TGTGCCATCAGTGAGGACAGCAACACAGATACGCAGTATTTT. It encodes CAISEDSNTDTQYF.